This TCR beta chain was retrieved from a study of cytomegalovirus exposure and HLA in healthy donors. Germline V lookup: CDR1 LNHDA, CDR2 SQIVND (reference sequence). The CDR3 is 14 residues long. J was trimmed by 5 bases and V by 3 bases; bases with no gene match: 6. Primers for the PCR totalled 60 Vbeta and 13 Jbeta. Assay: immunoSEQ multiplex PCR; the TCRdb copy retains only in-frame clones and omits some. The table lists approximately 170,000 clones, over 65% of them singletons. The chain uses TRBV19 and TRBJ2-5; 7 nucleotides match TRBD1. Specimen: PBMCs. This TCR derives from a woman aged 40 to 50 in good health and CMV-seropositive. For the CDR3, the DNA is TGTGCCAGTAGTATTTCAGGGGGTCGCGAGACCCAGTACTTC. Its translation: CASSISGGRETQYF. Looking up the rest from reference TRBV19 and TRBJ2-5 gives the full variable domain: DGGITQSPKYLFRKEGQNVTLSCEQNLNHDAMYWYRQDPGQGLRLIYYSQIVNDFQKGDIAEGYSVSREKKESFPLTVTSAQKNPTAFYLCASSISGGRETQYFGPGTRLLVL.